This T cell receptor (beta chain) was retrieved from a study of blood T cell repertoires in COVID-19. V was clipped by 4 bases and J by 3 bases; unmatched bases: 1. This CDR3 is 14 amino acids long. Germline loops: CDR1 SNHLY, CDR2 FYNNEI. Participants, about 18 to 100 years old, spanned 25 or so US areas. Grouping used clinical history reported by participants in a survey and questionnaire. Clones were read by immunoSEQ multiplex PCR, and TCRdb kept only the in-frame ones, dropping some. The repertoire holds 350,000 to 400,000 clones, with approximately 89% as singletons. The chain couples TRBV2 to TRBJ1-4; 8 bases fit TRBD1. The TCR comes from a woman aged 40 to 55 who had been exposed to COVID-19. Sample: PBMCs or T cells enriched from blood (not recorded which). The CDR3, as DNA: TGTGCCAGCAGTGCAGGGGGCTCTAATGAAAAACTGTTTTTT. Encoded protein: CASSAGGSNEKLFF.